The 15 T cell receptor beta chains given below trace back to one sample, sequenced in a study of T-cell reconstitution after alpha-beta-depleted transplantation in children. Unique molecular identifiers were incorporated when the TCRbeta library was constructed. TCRdb reanalysed the PCR reads using MiXCR and keeps one entry per CDR3 protein. The data show 200,000 to 250,000 distinct CDR3 sequences, with roughly 9% seen just once and 5.5% to 8% held by the top ten. The sample was PBMCs from the stem cell graft donor, taken from the stem cell graft. These receptors were taken from a human donor who donated a stem cell graft to a child with acute lymphoblastic leukemia.

The J gene is TRBJ2-7, the V gene TRBV7-9; D remains unclear. Trimming removed 8 bases from V and 0 bases from J, with 11 bases in between. This CDR3 is built from 13 residues. Per the germline V gene, CDR1 is SEHNR and CDR2 is FQNEAQ (reference sequence). CDR3 nucleotides: TGTGCCAGCCATCGGGTCATCTCCTACGAGCAGTACTTC. Protein sequence: CASHRVISYEQYF.

V usage is TRBV4-1 and J usage is TRBJ1-2, with 7 bases lining up with TRBD1. After removal of 3 bases from V and 3 bases from J, the junction contained 7 bases not matched to a gene. CDR3 size: 15 residues. The germline V gene encodes CDR1 MGHRA and CDR2 YSYEKL. CDR3 DNA: TGCGCCAGCAGCCACCCCGGGACAGCTGACTATGGCTACACCTTC. Protein product: CASSHPGTADYGYTF.

This clonotype was counted between two and nine times. The V gene is TRBV7-2, the J gene TRBJ2-1; D possibly corresponds to TRBD2 (5 bases). Germline CDR1 is SGHTA and CDR2 is FQGNSA. V was trimmed by 4 bases and J by 7 bases, leaving 11 bases between them. The CDR3 is 13 amino acids. The CDR3 DNA follows: TGTGCCAGCAGCTCCCAACGAGGGAATGAGCAGTTCTTC. It encodes CASSSQRGNEQFF.

This clonotype was seen at least ten times. V gene TRBV18 combines with J gene TRBJ2-7; TRBD1 matches at 7 bases. Germline CDR1 reads KGHSH; CDR2 reads LQKENI. The CDR3 is made up of 15 amino acids. Trimming removed 6 bases from V and 5 bases from J; junction bases left unmatched: 13. The CDR3 bases are TGTGCCAGCTCCCCAGGACTGGGACAGATGAACGAGCAGTACTTC. Translation: CASSPGLGQMNEQYF.

Here the CDR3 reads CASSPGSEGNEQFF. The CDR3 bases are TGTGCCAGCTCACCAGGTTCGGAAGGAAATGAGCAGTTCTTC. The chain links TRBV18 to TRBJ2-1; D gene ambiguous. CDR3 length: 14 residues. The germline V gene has CDR1 KGHSH and CDR2 LQKENI. V lost 2 bases and J lost 7, with 12 bases in between.

This clonotype was detected many times. The gene calls are TRBV18 and TRBJ2-2; D assignment may be TRBD1 or TRBD2 (6 bases each). The germline V and J ends were trimmed by 3 bases and 3 bases, with 17 bases remaining between them. This CDR3 is built from 17 residues. The V gene's germline CDR1 is KGHSH and CDR2 LQKENI. CDR3 sequence: CASSPTVRGPDTGELFF. The CDR3 DNA follows: TGTGCCAGCTCACCCACCGTACGGGGGCCCGACACCGGGGAGCTGTTTTTT. The variable domain in full, completed from reference TRBV18 and TRBJ2-2, reads NAGVMQNPRHLVRRRGQEARLRCSPMKGHSHVYWYRQLPEEGLKFMVYLQKENIIDESGMPKERFSAEFPKEGPSILRIQQVVRGDSAAYFCASSPTVRGPDTGELFFGEGSRLTVL.

This clonotype appeared a few times. The genes are TRBV29-1 and TRBJ1-1; D is unresolved. The CDR3 sequence is 13 residues long. Germline values: CDR1 SQVTM, CDR2 ANQGSEA. Trimming left V 3 bases short and J 1 base short, with 9 bases between. The CDR3 coding sequence is TGCAGCGTTGACACCAGACCGAACACTGAAGCTTTCTTT. The encoded protein is CSVDTRPNTEAFF.

This clonotype has ten or more counts. The V gene is TRBV7-6, the J gene TRBJ1-1, with 7 bases lining up with TRBD1. The ends lost 1 base at V and 5 bases at J; junction bases unmatched: 10. Germline assignment: CDR1 SGHVS and CDR2 FNYEAQ. This CDR3 is 16 amino acids long. CDR3 DNA: TGTGCCAGCAGCTTAGAACATCAGGGGGTGGAAACTGAAGCTTTCTTT. It translates to CASSLEHQGVETEAFF.

The sample holds many counts of this clonotype. This chain joins TRBV10-3 and TRBJ2-7, with 16 bases that match TRBD2. This CDR3 has 15 residues. Unmatched junction bases numbered 1, after V lost 6 bases and J lost 2 bases. The V gene's germline CDR1 is ENHRY and CDR2 SYGVKD. The CDR3 loop reads CAISGTSGGAYEQYF. CDR3 nucleotides: TGTGCCATCAGCGGGACTAGCGGGGGGGCCTACGAGCAGTACTTC.

J is TRBJ2-7 and V is TRBV14; D is unresolved. V gave up 0 bases and J gave up 7 bases, with 13 bases separating them. The CDR3 contains 14 residues. CDR1 and CDR2 (germline): SGHDN, FVKESK. The CDR3 nucleotides are TGTGCCAGCAGCCAAGAGGGCGGCCTGCGGGAGCAGTACTTC. Translating gives CASSQEGGLREQYF.

The sample holds a few counts of this clonotype. V gene TRBV12-5 combines with J gene TRBJ2-3; no firm D call. Looked up from germline, CDR1 is LGHNT and CDR2 is FRNRAP. Trimming shortened V by 6 bases and J by 1 base, and 5 bases separated the two germline ends. The CDR3 totals 12 residues. Here the CDR3 DNA reads TGTGCTAGTGGGCAGGGCACAGATACGCAGTATTTT. Translation: CASGQGTDTQYF. Full variable domain (missing parts from reference TRBV12-5 and TRBJ2-3): DARVTQTPRHKVTEMGQEVTMRCQPILGHNTVFWYRQTMMQGLELLAYFRNRAPLDDSGMPKDRFSAEMPDATLATLKIQPSEPRDSAVYFCASGQGTDTQYFGPGTRLTVL.

At least ten counts were recorded for this clonotype. The V gene is TRBV25-1, the J gene TRBJ2-7; D is perhaps TRBD2 (6 bases). Germline V CDR1 and CDR2: MGHDK, SYGVNS. CDR3 length equals 18 residues. Trimming removed 7 bases at V and 2 bases at J, with 27 bases between. The CDR3 loop reads CASTANPGETTGAYEQYF. Written as DNA, the CDR3 is TGTGCCAGCACCGCCAACCCGGGAGAAACTACTGGGGCCTACGAGCAGTACTTC.

This clonotype was observed many times. The chain joins TRBV4-3 to TRBJ2-7, with TRBD1 matching 7 bases. The CDR3 runs 14 residues. Germline assignment: CDR1 LGHNA and CDR2 YSLEER. With V trimmed by 1 base and J by 3 bases, 3 bases remained unmatched. The CDR3 spells CASSQVWDSYEQYF. The DNA for the CDR3 is TGCGCCAGCAGCCAAGTATGGGACAGCTACGAGCAGTACTTC.

This clonotype has at least ten counts. The chain uses TRBV12-3 or TRBV12-4 and TRBJ1-1; 7 bases are shared with TRBD1. Unmatched junction bases numbered 5, after V lost 1 base and J lost 0 bases. This CDR3 comprises 16 residues. This CDR3 reads CASSLERGRVNTEAFF. For the CDR3, the DNA is TGTGCCAGCAGTTTAGAGAGGGGGCGGGTGAACACTGAAGCTTTCTTT.

This clonotype has a handful of counts. The chain is built from TRBV7-2 and TRBJ2-1; D unresolved. The CDR3 contains 11 residues. V dropped 9 bases and J dropped 7 bases, with 10 bases sitting between them. Germline V lookup: CDR1 SGHTA, CDR2 FQGNSA. CDR3 bases: TGTGCCAGTCGAGCTGCGAATGAGCAGTTCTTC. Its protein is CASRAANEQFF. Supplemented by reference TRBV7-2 and TRBJ2-1, the full variable domain reads GAGVSQSPSNKVTEKGKDVELRCDPISGHTALYWYRQSLGQGLEFLIYFQGNSAPDKSGLPSDRFSAERTGGSVSTLTIQRTQQEDSAVYLCASRAANEQFFGPGTRLTVL.